The clone carrying this T cell receptor beta chain has only a few counts. The length of the CDR3 is 14 residues. V shed 6 bases, J shed 7 bases, and the junction held 8 bases outside the gene matches. CDR1 SGHRS and CDR2 YFSETQ come from the germline V gene. Data came from immunoSEQ multiplex PCR; TCRdb stores just in-frame clones and leaves some out. The table records around 16,000 clones, over 70% of them present only once. The data were taken from a study of technical replicates of blood from four donors. The sequence was collected from a human donor in good health. What was sequenced was PBMCs. The V call is TRBV5-1, the J call TRBJ2-1; 9 nucleotides line up with TRBD1. CDR3 sequence reads: CASTKGQGGNEQFF. CDR3 nucleotide sequence: TGCGCCAGCACCAAGGGACAGGGAGGAAATGAGCAGTTCTTC. Supplemented by reference TRBV5-1 and TRBJ2-1, the full variable domain reads KAGVTQTPRYLIKTRGQQVTLSCSPISGHRSVSWYQQTPGQGLQFLFEYFSETQRNKGNFPGRFSGRQFSNSRSEMNVSTLELGDSALYLCASTKGQGGNEQFFGPGTRLTVL.